Listed below are T cell receptor beta chains from one sample, sequenced in a study of cytomegalovirus exposure and HLA in healthy donors. TCRdb's table, derived via immunoSEQ multiplex PCR, lists solely in-frame clones and lacks some. The sample includes some 110,000 clones. Sequencing was performed on PBMCs. These receptors all stem from a middle-aged man in good health and CMV-seropositive. Each CDR3 is given with its conserved first and last residue. D genes are given only for firm matches.

length	V	J	D	CDR3	DNA
16	TRBV6-1	TRBJ2-1	-	CASSVRNGRGFDEQFF	TGTGCCAGCAGTGTCAGAAACGGCAGGGGCTTCGATGAGCAGTTCTTC
14	TRBV15	TRBJ2-1	-	CATSREGPHNEQFF	TGTGCCACCAGCAGGGAGGGCCCCCACAATGAGCAGTTCTTC
15	TRBV27	TRBJ1-5	-	CASSPSGGTYQPQHF	TGTGCCAGCAGCCCTAGCGGCGGAACCTATCAGCCCCAGCATTTT
16	TRBV27	TRBJ2-1	TRBD2	CASSSPGTSGDNEQFF	TGTGCCAGCAGCTCCCCCGGGACTAGCGGAGACAATGAGCAGTTCTTC
15	TRBV5-6	TRBJ1-2	TRBD1	CASSFSQGGGFGYTF	TGTGCCAGCAGCTTTTCCCAGGGGGGCGGCTTTGGCTACACCTTC
15	TRBV19	TRBJ1-4	-	CASSRPTGQGEKLFF	TGTGCCAGTAGTAGACCCACAGGACAAGGGGAAAAACTGTTTTTT
13	TRBV30	TRBJ1-1	-	CAWSVAGNTEAFF	TGTGCCTGGAGTGTAGCTGGGAACACTGAAGCTTTCTTT
14	TRBV28	TRBJ2-7	TRBD1	CASVGQGSSYEQYF	TGTGCCAGCGTGGGACAGGGGAGCTCCTACGAGCAGTACTTC
14	TRBV10-2	TRBJ1-5	TRBD1	CASSLGQINQPQHF	TGCGCCAGCAGCTTGGGACAGATCAATCAGCCCCAGCATTTT
16	TRBV18	TRBJ2-7	TRBD1	CASSRTGGPPGYEQYF	TGTGCCAGCTCACGTACAGGGGGGCCACCCGGCTACGAGCAGTACTTC
12	TRBV5-6	TRBJ2-7	-	CASSLAAREQYF	TGTGCCAGCAGCCTAGCCGCCAGAGAGCAGTACTTC
14	TRBV28	TRBJ1-2	-	CASSPRGRGYGYTF	TGTGCCAGCAGTCCCAGGGGTCGGGGCTATGGCTACACCTTC
15	TRBV7-3	TRBJ2-3	TRBD2	CASSLAGLAGGPKYF	TGTGCCAGCAGCTTAGCGGGACTAGCGGGAGGGCCAAAGTATTTT
14	TRBV5-1	TRBJ1-3	-	CASSTGGPGNTIYF	TGCGCCAGCAGCACCGGGGGGCCTGGAAACACCATATATTTT
15	TRBV7-9	TRBJ2-3	TRBD1	CASSPLQGSTDTQYF	TGTGCCAGCAGCCCGTTACAGGGGAGCACAGATACGCAGTATTTT
14	TRBV30	TRBJ1-1	TRBD1	CAWGDRGTRAEAFF	TGTGCCTGGGGGGACAGGGGGACGCGTGCTGAAGCTTTCTTT
14	TRBV5-8	TRBJ2-7	-	CASSPRVLAYEQYF	TGTGCCAGCAGCCCACGAGTTCTTGCCTACGAGCAGTACTTC
18	TRBV7-8	TRBJ2-5	-	CASSLVGQGSGYQETQYF	TGTGCCAGCAGCTTAGTTGGGCAGGGGTCGGGGTACCAAGAGACCCAGTACTTC
12	TRBV10-1	TRBJ2-1	TRBD2	CASSDGGGPLFF	TGCGCCAGCAGTGACGGGGGGGGACCATTGTTCTTC
15	TRBV6-6	TRBJ1-5	-	CASKQRAEYNQPQHF	TGTGCCAGCAAACAGAGGGCCGAGTACAATCAGCCCCAGCATTTT
15	TRBV27	TRBJ2-1	TRBD2	CASSPSGSSYNEQFF	TGTGCCAGCAGTCCCAGCGGGAGCTCCTACAATGAGCAGTTCTTC
15	TRBV6-4	TRBJ2-1	TRBD2	CASSVSGSSYNEQFF	TGTGCCAGCAGTGTTAGCGGGAGCTCCTACAATGAGCAGTTCTTC
16	TRBV6-5	TRBJ2-2	TRBD2	CASSYSAGYDTGELFF	TGTGCCAGCAGTTACTCAGCGGGGTATGACACCGGGGAGCTGTTTTTT
10	TRBV21-1	TRBJ2-7	-	CATLSRVGYF	TGTGCCACTTTAAGCCGGGTAGGGTACTTC
13	TRBV7-2	TRBJ1-1	-	CASSSGMNTEAFF	TGTGCCAGCAGCTCTGGCATGAACACTGAAGCTTTCTTT
13	TRBV7-2	TRBJ1-1	-	CASRSTMNTEAFF	TGTGCCAGCAGATCGACAATGAACACTGAAGCTTTCTTT
15	TRBV11-2	TRBJ2-6	TRBD1	CASSSQGAGANVLTF	TGTGCCAGCAGCTCACAGGGGGCTGGGGCCAACGTCCTGACTTTC
14	TRBV7-9	TRBJ1-5	TRBD1	CASSPGTANQPQHF	TGTGCCAGCAGCCCTGGGACAGCTAATCAGCCCCAGCATTTT
21	TRBV19	TRBJ2-2	TRBD2	CASNGGVRGVRGSTNTGELFF	TGTGCCAGTAATGGGGGGGTACGTGGAGTGAGGGGCTCAACTAACACCGGGGAGCTGTTTTTT
13	TRBV7-2	TRBJ2-1	-	CASSLSTGNEQFF	TGTGCCAGCAGCTTATCGACAGGCAATGAGCAGTTCTTC
16	TRBV7-2	TRBJ2-7	TRBD1	CASSLVPQGASYEQYF	TGTGCCAGCAGCTTAGTGCCCCAGGGGGCTTCCTACGAGCAGTACTTC
15	TRBV6-1	TRBJ2-7	TRBD2	CASSEAAGGNYEQYF	TGTGCCAGCAGTGAAGCGGCCGGGGGGAATTACGAGCAGTACTTC
14	TRBV18	TRBJ2-1	-	CASSGLGFYNEQFF	TGTGCCAGCTCAGGGCTCGGTTTCTACAATGAGCAGTTCTTC
12	TRBV28	TRBJ2-1	-	CASSFNPNEQFF	TGTGCCAGCAGTTTTAATCCCAATGAGCAGTTCTTC
13	TRBV25-1	TRBJ1-1	TRBD1	CASGDRENTEAFF	TGTGCCAGCGGAGACAGGGAGAACACTGAAGCTTTCTTT
14	TRBV28	TRBJ1-1	-	CASFQGAMNTEAFF	TGTGCCAGCTTCCAGGGCGCTATGAACACTGAAGCTTTCTTT